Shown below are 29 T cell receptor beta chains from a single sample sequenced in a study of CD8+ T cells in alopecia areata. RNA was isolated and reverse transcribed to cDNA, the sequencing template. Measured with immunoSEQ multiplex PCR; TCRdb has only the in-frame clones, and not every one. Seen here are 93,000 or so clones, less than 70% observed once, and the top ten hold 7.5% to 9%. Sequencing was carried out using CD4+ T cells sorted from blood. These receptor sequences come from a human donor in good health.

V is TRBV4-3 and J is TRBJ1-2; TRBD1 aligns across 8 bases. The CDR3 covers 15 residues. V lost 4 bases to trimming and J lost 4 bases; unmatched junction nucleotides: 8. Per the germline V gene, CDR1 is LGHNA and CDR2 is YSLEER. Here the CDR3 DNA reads TGCGCCAGCAGCCCCCAGACAGGGGCGATCTATGGCTACACCTTC. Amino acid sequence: CASSPQTGAIYGYTF.

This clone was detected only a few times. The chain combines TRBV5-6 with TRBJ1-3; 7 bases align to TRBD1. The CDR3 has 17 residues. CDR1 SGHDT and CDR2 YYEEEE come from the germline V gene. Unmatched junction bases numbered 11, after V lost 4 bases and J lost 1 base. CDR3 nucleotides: TGTGCCAGCAGCCGAATGCAGGGGGTCTGGTCTGGAAACACCATATATTTT. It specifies CASSRMQGVWSGNTIYF.

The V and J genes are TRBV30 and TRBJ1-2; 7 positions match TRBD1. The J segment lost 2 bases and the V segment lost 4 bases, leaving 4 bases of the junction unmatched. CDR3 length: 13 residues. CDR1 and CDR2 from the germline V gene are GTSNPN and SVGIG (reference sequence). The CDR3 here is CAWTPGQNYGYTF. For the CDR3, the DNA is TGTGCCTGGACCCCGGGACAGAACTATGGCTACACCTTC.

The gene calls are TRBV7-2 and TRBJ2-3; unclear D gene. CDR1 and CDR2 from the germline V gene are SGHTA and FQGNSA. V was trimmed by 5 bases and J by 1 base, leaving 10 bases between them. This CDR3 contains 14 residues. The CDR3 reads CASSGVYGTDTQYF. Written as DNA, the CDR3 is TGTGCCAGCAGCGGCGTTTATGGCACAGATACGCAGTATTTT.

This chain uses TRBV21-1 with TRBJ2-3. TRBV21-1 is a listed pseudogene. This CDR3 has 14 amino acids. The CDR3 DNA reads TGTGCCAGCAGCAAATTCGGCTGCACAGATACGCAGTATTTT. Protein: CASSKFGCTDTQYF.

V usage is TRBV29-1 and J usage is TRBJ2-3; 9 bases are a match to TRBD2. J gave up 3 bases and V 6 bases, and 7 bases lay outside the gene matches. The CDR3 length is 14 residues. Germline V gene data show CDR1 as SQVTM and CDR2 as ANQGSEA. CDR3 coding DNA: TGCAGCGTGAACACAGCGGGGGGAACAGATACGCAGTATTTT. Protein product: CSVNTAGGTDTQYF.

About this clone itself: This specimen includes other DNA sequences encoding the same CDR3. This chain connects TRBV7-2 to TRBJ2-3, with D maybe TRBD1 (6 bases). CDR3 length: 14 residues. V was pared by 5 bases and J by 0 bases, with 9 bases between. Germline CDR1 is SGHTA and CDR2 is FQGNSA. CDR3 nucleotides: TGTGCCAGCAGCCCGGGACAAAGCACAGATACGCAGTATTTT. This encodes CASSPGQSTDTQYF.

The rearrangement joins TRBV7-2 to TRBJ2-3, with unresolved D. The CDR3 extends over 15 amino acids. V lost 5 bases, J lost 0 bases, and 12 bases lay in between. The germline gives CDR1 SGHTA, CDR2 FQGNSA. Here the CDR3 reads CASSASRTSTDTQYF. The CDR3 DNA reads TGTGCCAGCAGCGCGTCTAGAACTAGCACAGATACGCAGTATTTT.

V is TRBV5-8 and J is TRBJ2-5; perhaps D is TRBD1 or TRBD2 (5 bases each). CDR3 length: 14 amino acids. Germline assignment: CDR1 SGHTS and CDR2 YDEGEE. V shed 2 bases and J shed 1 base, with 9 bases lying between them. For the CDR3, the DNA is TGTGCCAGCAGCTTCCAGGGACGCCAAGAGACCCAGTACTTC. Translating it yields CASSFQGRQETQYF.

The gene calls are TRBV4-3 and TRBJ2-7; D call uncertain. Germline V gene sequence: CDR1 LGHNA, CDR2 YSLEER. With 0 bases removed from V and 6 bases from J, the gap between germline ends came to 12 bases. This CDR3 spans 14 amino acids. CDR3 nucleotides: TGCGCCAGCAGCCAAGACAATCCTGGCCTCGAGCAGTACTTC. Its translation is CASSQDNPGLEQYF.

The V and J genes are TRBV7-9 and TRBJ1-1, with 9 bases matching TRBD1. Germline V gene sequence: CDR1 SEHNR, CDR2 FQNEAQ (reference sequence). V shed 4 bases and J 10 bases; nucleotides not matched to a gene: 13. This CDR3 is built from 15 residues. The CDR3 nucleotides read TGTGCCAGCAGCTCGTCCGGGACAGGGATTCAGGTAGCTTTCTTT. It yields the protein CASSSSGTGIQVAFF. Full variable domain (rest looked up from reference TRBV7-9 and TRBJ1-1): DTGVSQNPRHKITKRGQNVTFRCDPISEHNRLYWYRQTLGQGPEFLTYFQNEAQLEKSRLLSDRFSAERPKGSFSTLEIQRTEQGDSAMYLCASSSSGTGIQVAFFGQGTRLTVV.

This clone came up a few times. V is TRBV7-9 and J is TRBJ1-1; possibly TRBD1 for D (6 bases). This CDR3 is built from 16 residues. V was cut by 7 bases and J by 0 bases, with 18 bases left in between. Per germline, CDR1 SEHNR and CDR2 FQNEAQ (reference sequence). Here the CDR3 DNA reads TGTGCCAGCACCCCCCAGGGAAGGGACATGAACACTGAAGCTTTCTTT. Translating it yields CASTPQGRDMNTEAFF.

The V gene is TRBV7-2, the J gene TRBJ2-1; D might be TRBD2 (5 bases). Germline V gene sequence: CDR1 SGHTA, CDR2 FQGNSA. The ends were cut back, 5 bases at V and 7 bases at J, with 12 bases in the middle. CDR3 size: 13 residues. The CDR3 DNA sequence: TGTGCCAGCAGCGTCACGGGGTCTAATGAGCAGTTCTTC. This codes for CASSVTGSNEQFF.

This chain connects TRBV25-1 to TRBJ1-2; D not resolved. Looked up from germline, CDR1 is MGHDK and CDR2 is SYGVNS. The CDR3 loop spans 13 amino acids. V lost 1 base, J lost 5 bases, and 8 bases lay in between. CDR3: CASSESLGYGYTF. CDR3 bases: TGTGCCAGCAGTGAATCTCTAGGGTATGGCTACACCTTC.

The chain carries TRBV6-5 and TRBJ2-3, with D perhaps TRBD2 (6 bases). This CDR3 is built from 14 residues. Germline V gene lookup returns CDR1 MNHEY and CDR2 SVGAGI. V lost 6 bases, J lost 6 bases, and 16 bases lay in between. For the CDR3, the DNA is TGTGCCAGCAGAACGGAGGGGCTTAGGGATACGCAGTATTTT. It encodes CASRTEGLRDTQYF.

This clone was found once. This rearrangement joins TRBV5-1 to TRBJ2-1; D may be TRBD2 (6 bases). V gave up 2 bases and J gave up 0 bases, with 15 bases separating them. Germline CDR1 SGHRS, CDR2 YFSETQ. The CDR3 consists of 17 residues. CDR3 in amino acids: CASSLPSDGSSYNEQFF. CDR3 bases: TGCGCCAGCAGCTTACCCTCCGACGGGAGCTCCTACAATGAGCAGTTCTTC.

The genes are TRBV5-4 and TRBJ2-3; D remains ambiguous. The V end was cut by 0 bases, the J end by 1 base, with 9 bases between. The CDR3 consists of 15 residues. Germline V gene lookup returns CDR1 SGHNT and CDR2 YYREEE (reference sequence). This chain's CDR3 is CASSLEGARTDTQYF. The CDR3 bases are TGTGCCAGCAGCTTGGAAGGCGCCCGCACAGATACGCAGTATTTT. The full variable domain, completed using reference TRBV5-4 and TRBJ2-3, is ETGVTQSPTHLIKTRGQQVTLRCSSQSGHNTVSWYQQALGQGPQFIFQYYREEENGRGNFPPRFSGLQFPNYSSELNVNALELDDSALYLCASSLEGARTDTQYFGPGTRLTVL.

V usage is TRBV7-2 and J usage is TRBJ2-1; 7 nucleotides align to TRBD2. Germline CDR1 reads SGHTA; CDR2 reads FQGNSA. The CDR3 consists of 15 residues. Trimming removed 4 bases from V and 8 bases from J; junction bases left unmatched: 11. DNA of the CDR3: TGTGCCAGCAGCTCCGGGGGGTACCTCTTGTATGAGCAGTTCTTC. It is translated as CASSSGGYLLYEQFF. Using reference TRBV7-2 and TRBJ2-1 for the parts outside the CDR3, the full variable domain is GAGVSQSPSNKVTEKGKDVELRCDPISGHTALYWYRQSLGQGLEFLIYFQGNSAPDKSGLPSDRFSAERTGGSVSTLTIQRTQQEDSAVYLCASSSGGYLLYEQFFGPGTRLTVL.

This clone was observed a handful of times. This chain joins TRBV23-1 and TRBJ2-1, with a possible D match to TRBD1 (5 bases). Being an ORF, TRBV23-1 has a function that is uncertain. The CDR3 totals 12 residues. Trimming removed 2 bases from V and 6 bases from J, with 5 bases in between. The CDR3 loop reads CASSQRGNEQFF. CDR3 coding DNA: TGCGCCAGCAGTCAAAGGGGCAATGAGCAGTTCTTC.

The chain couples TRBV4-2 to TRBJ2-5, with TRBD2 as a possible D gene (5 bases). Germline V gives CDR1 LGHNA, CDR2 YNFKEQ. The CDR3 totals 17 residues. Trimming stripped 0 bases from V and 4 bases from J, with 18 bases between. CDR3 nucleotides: TGTGCCAGCAGCCAAGAGGAAAAAGGGAGTAATGGAGAGACCCAGTACTTC. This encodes CASSQEEKGSNGETQYF.

The CDR3 protein is CASSFGENNEQFF. CDR3 sequence (DNA): TGCGCCAGCAGCTTCGGCGAAAACAATGAGCAGTTCTTC. The chain couples TRBV5-1 to TRBJ2-1; D call uncertain. Germline CDR1 is SGHRS and CDR2 is YFSETQ. The CDR3 is 13 residues long. V lost 2 bases to trimming and J lost 5 bases, with 8 bases between them.

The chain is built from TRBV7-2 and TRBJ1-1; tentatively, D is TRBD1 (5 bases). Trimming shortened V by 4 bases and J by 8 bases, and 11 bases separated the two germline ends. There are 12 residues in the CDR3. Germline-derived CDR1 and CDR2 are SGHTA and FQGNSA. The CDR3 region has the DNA TGTGCCAGCAGCTCCAGAAACAGGGAAGCTTTCTTT. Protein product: CASSSRNREAFF. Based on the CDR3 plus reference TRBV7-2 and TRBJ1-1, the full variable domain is GAGVSQSPSNKVTEKGKDVELRCDPISGHTALYWYRQSLGQGLEFLIYFQGNSAPDKSGLPSDRFSAERTGGSVSTLTIQRTQQEDSAVYLCASSSRNREAFFGQGTRLTVV.

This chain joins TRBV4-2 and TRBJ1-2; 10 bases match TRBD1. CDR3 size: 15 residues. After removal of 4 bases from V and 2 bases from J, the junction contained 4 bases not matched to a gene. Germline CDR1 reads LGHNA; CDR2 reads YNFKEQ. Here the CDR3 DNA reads TGTGCCAGCAGCCCCCGGGACAGGGGAAACTATGGCTACACCTTC. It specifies CASSPRDRGNYGYTF.

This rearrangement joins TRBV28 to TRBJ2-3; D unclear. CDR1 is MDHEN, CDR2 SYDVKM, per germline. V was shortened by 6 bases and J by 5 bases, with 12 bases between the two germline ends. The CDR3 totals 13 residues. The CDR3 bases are TGTGCCAGCAGGAACCAACCTCTAGATACGCAGTATTTT. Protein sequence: CASRNQPLDTQYF. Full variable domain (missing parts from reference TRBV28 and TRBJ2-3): DVKVTQSSRYLVKRTGEKVFLECVQDMDHENMFWYRQDPGLGLRLIYFSYDVKMKEKGDIPEGYSVSREKKERFSLILESASTNQTSMYLCASRNQPLDTQYFGPGTRLTVL.

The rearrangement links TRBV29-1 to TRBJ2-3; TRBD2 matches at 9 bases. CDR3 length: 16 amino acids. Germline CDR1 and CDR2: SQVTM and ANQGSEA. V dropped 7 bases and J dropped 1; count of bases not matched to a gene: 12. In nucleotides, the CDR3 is TGCAGCGCCACCCGGCCAGCGGGGGGCGGCACAGATACGCAGTATTTT. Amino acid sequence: CSATRPAGGGTDTQYF.

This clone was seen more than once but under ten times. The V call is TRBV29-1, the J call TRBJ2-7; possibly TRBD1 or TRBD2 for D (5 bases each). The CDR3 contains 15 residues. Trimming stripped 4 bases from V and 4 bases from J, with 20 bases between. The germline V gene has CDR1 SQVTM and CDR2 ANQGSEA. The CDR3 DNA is TGCAGCGTTGCCCCCCCACGGGGCAGGGCTTACGAGCAGTACTTC. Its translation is CSVAPPRGRAYEQYF.

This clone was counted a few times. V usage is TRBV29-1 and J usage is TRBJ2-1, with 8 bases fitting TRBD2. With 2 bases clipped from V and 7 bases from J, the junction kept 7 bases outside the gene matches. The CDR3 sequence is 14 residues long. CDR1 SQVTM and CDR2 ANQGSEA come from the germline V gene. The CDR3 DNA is TGCAGCGTTGAAAAACTAGCGGAGGGTAATGAGCAGTTCTTC. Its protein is CSVEKLAEGNEQFF.

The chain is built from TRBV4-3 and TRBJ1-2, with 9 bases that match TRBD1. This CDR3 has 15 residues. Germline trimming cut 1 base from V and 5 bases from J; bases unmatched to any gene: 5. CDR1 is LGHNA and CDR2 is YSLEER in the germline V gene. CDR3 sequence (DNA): TGCGCCAGCAGCCAAGTGTCTGGACAGGGGTATGGCTACACCTTC. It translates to CASSQVSGQGYGYTF.

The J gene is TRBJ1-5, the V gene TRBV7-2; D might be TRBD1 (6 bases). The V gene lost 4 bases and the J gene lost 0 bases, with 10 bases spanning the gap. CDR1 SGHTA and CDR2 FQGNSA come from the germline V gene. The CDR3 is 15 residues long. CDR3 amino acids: CASSWGANSNQPQHF. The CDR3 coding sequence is TGTGCCAGCAGCTGGGGGGCAAATAGCAATCAGCCCCAGCATTTT.